This is a list of T cell receptor beta chains from one sample in a study of control samples from healthy donors and cancer patients. Assay: immunoSEQ multiplex PCR; the TCRdb copy retains only in-frame clones and omits some. The sample holds around 130,000 clones, about 93% seen once. The source material was PBMCs. These receptors were taken from a man aged 45-60 years with head and neck cancer. Each CDR3 is given with its conserved first and last residue. The D gene is left open where the match is weak. Size tells how often a clone was seen (once, few, many) or the class of an expanded clone, and some rows leave it out.

j_gene	len	abundance	v_gene	d_gene	CDR3aa	CDR3nt
TRBJ2-1	15	NA	TRBV29-1	NA	CSVENREKGIDEQFF	TGCAGCGTTGAAAACAGGGAAAAGGGCATCGATGAGCAGTTCTTC
TRBJ2-1	15	NA	TRBV9	NA	CASSVAAHTYNEQFF	TGTGCCAGCAGCGTAGCGGCTCATACCTACAATGAGCAGTTCTTC
TRBJ1-1	14	NA	TRBV6-1	NA	CASSERQPGAEAFF	TGTGCCAGCAGTGAAAGGCAGCCCGGGGCTGAAGCTTTCTTT
TRBJ1-1	14	NA	TRBV30	NA	CAWSLRGGNTEAFF	TGTGCCTGGAGTCTTCGGGGAGGGAACACTGAAGCTTTCTTT
TRBJ1-2	13	NA	TRBV30	TRBD1	CAWGQGDFYGYTF	TGTGCCTGGGGACAGGGAGATTTCTATGGCTACACCTTC
TRBJ2-2	13	NA	TRBV6-5	TRBD2	CASLAVGSGELFF	TGTGCCAGCCTAGCGGTGGGGTCCGGGGAGCTGTTTTTT
TRBJ1-1	15	NA	TRBV19	NA	CASSIWGFSDTEAFF	TGTGCCAGTAGTATATGGGGGTTTTCTGACACTGAAGCTTTCTTT
TRBJ1-5	13	NA	TRBV27	NA	CASSPYSGQPQHF	TGTGCCAGCAGTCCGTACTCGGGTCAGCCCCAGCATTTT
TRBJ1-1	13	NA	TRBV7-2	NA	CASSLVVSTEAFF	TGTGCCAGCAGCTTAGTTGTGAGCACTGAAGCTTTCTTT
TRBJ2-7	13	NA	TRBV11-2	NA	CASSLGGGYEQYF	TGTGCCAGCAGCTTAGGAGGGGGCTACGAGCAGTACTTC
TRBJ1-2	15	NA	TRBV4-3	NA	CASSRAPSVYGGYTF	TGCGCCAGCAGCCGGGCGCCGTCGGTTTACGGGGGCTACACCTTC
TRBJ2-3	11	NA	TRBV20-1	NA	CSVSSRDTQYF	TGCAGTGTGTCTAGCCGGGATACGCAGTATTTT
TRBJ1-3	15	NA	TRBV5-1	NA	CASSRETGSGNTIYF	TGCGCCAGCAGCAGGGAGACAGGCTCTGGAAACACCATATATTTT
TRBJ1-5	14	NA	TRBV5-1	NA	CASSLAGGNQPQHF	TGCGCCAGCAGCTTGGCCGGGGGCAATCAGCCCCAGCATTTT
TRBJ1-1	14	NA	TRBV19	NA	CASRGGLRSTEAFF	TGTGCCAGCAGAGGCGGACTAAGGAGCACTGAAGCTTTCTTT
TRBJ1-6	15	NA	TRBV3-1/TRBV3-2	NA	CASSHLAGANSPLHF	TGTGCCAGCAGCCACTTGGCGGGGGCTAATTCACCCCTCCACTTT
TRBJ1-5	17	NA	TRBV30	NA	CAWMKILQGARNQPQHF	TGTGCCTGGATGAAAATACTTCAAGGGGCGCGGAATCAGCCCCAGCATTTT
TRBJ2-7	13	NA	TRBV27	NA	CASSLGGSYEQYF	TGTGCCAGCAGTTTAGGGGGGTCCTACGAGCAGTACTTC
TRBJ2-7	15	once	TRBV19	TRBD2	CAGSIVASGGNEQYF	TGTGCCGGTAGTATAGTGGCTAGCGGGGGGAACGAGCAGTACTTC
TRBJ1-5	14	NA	TRBV6-2/TRBV6-3	NA	CASSYGRETQPQHF	TGTGCCAGCAGTTACGGAAGAGAGACCCAGCCCCAGCATTTT
TRBJ1-6	13	once	TRBV30	NA	CAWSSTANSPLHF	TGTGCCTGGAGTTCCACGGCAAATTCACCCCTCCACTTT
TRBJ1-2	17	NA	TRBV4-2	NA	CASSQEDSFPTNYGYTF	TGTGCCAGCAGCCAAGAGGACAGCTTTCCTACTAACTATGGCTACACCTTC
TRBJ1-1	13	NA	TRBV6-5	NA	CASSFRDRTEAFF	TGTGCCAGCAGCTTCAGGGATCGAACTGAAGCTTTCTTT
TRBJ2-5	16	NA	TRBV24-1	NA	CATSDLQETGSETQYF	TGTGCCACCAGTGATTTGCAGGAAACAGGGTCAGAGACCCAGTACTTC
TRBJ2-2	15	NA	TRBV13	NA	CASSFRGAVTGELFF	TGTGCCAGCAGCTTTCGGGGCGCAGTCACCGGGGAGCTGTTTTTT
TRBJ2-7	12	NA	TRBV30	NA	CAWRQGPYEQYF	TGTGCCTGGAGGCAGGGACCTTACGAGCAGTACTTC
TRBJ2-7	15	NA	TRBV4-3	NA	CASSQDTSPLYEQYF	TGCGCCAGCAGCCAAGACACTAGCCCCCTCTACGAGCAGTACTTC
TRBJ2-1	15	NA	TRBV7-8	TRBD2	CASSLRWGGYNEQFF	TGTGCCAGCAGCTTAAGATGGGGGGGTTACAATGAGCAGTTCTTC
TRBJ2-7	14	NA	TRBV9	NA	CASSDGTHTYEQYF	TGTGCCAGCAGCGACGGGACACATACCTACGAGCAGTACTTC
TRBJ2-5	15	NA	TRBV5-1	TRBD1	CASSLVGTGQETQYF	TGCGCCAGCAGCTTGGTTGGGACAGGGCAAGAGACCCAGTACTTC
TRBJ2-2	18	NA	TRBV19	TRBD2	CASSISGPGGQDTGELFF	TGTGCCAGTAGTATCTCAGGGCCGGGGGGGCAGGACACCGGGGAGCTGTTTTTT
TRBJ1-4	15	NA	TRBV6-5	NA	CASSYGGSGNEKLFF	TGTGCCAGCAGTTACGGTGGCAGCGGAAATGAAAAACTGTTTTTT
TRBJ2-1	13	few	TRBV6-4	NA	CASSSDASNEQFF	TGTGCCAGCAGTTCCGACGCTTCCAATGAGCAGTTCTTC
TRBJ1-2	16	NA	TRBV19	TRBD1	CASSTGGQATNYGYTF	TGTGCCAGTAGTACGGGAGGACAGGCAACGAACTATGGCTACACCTTC
TRBJ2-2	17	NA	TRBV7-2	NA	CASSRPLRGPNTGELFF	TGTGCCAGCAGTCGCCCCTTGCGGGGGCCTAACACCGGGGAGCTGTTTTTT
TRBJ2-1	15	once	TRBV5-4	TRBD2	CASREGLADYNEQFF	TGTGCCAGCAGAGAGGGACTAGCGGATTACAATGAGCAGTTCTTC
TRBJ2-7	14	NA	TRBV7-9	TRBD1	CASSPTGDRGEQYF	TGTGCCAGCAGCCCAACGGGGGACAGGGGCGAGCAGTACTTC